Below are 31 T cell receptor beta chains sequenced from a single sample in a study of cytomegalovirus exposure and HLA in healthy donors. Sequenced by immunoSEQ multiplex PCR; TCRdb stores in-frame clones only, minus some. The repertoire holds around 150,000 clones, with 70% to 90% as singletons. Sequencing was done on a sample of PBMCs. These receptor sequences come from a woman aged 18-30 years in good health and CMV-seropositive.

J is TRBJ1-1 and V is TRBV4-2; D is perhaps TRBD1 (6 bases). Germline V gene lookup returns CDR1 LGHNA and CDR2 YNFKEQ. The length of the CDR3 is 14 residues. V was pared by 4 bases and J by 5 bases, with 14 bases between. The CDR3 sequence is CASSRETGETEAFF. CDR3 DNA sequence: TGTGCCAGCAGCCGAGAGACAGGTGAGACTGAAGCTTTCTTT.

The chain is built from TRBV29-1 and TRBJ2-7; D might be TRBD2 (6 bases). V was cut by 7 bases and J by 3 bases, with 10 bases left in between. CDR3 length equals 11 residues. Germline loops: CDR1 SQVTM, CDR2 ANQGSEA. In nucleotides, the CDR3 is TGCAGCGGGGGGGAGGTCTACGAGCAGTACTTC. The encoded protein is CSGGEVYEQYF.

The chain is built from TRBV29-1 and TRBJ2-1; D remains unclear. Germline V lookup: CDR1 SQVTM, CDR2 ANQGSEA. V lost 0 bases to trimming and J lost 3 bases, with 15 bases between them. The CDR3 has 16 amino acids. CDR3 sequence: CSVEERWQEGYNEQFF. CDR3 nucleotides: TGCAGCGTTGAAGAACGGTGGCAGGAAGGCTACAATGAGCAGTTCTTC.

This clone has just one count. The junction differs from germline at one of its ends, possibly a read error. The V call is TRBV7-7, the J call TRBJ2-3; D might be TRBD2 (5 bases). The V gene's germline CDR1 is SSHAT and CDR2 FNYEAQ (reference sequence). The CDR3 has 15 residues. CDR3 sequence (DNA): TGTGCTAGCAGCTTAATTGGGAGTTCTACAGATACGCAGTATTTT. This codes for CASSLIGSSTDTQYF.

This chain connects TRBV21-1 to TRBJ2-3; the tabulated D call, TRBD2, remains unverified against the DNA. TRBV21-1 is tagged as a pseudogene. The CDR3 is 15 residues long. In DNA, the CDR3 is TGTGCCAGCAGCAAAGGGGAGGGTCCCCGGGCTACGCAGTATTTT. Protein sequence: CASSKGEGPRATQYF.

As DNA, the CDR3 is TGTGCCAGCAGTCAAGGGGGAGATACGCAGTATTTT. Translating it yields CASSQGGDTQYF. The V and J genes are TRBV7-3 and TRBJ2-3; D is possibly TRBD1 (6 bases). The CDR3 covers 12 residues. With 6 bases removed from V and 5 bases from J, the gap between germline ends came to 9 bases. Germline V gene lookup returns CDR1 SGHTA and CDR2 FQGTGA.

The rearrangement uses TRBV18 and TRBJ1-6, with D possibly matching TRBD1 (5 bases). The CDR3 sequence is 14 residues long. Germline CDR1 and CDR2: KGHSH and LQKENI. V lost 6 bases and J lost 8, with 14 bases in between. CDR3: CASSTAIGDSPLHF. CDR3 sequence (DNA): TGTGCCAGCTCCACCGCGATAGGGGATTCACCCCTCCACTTT.

This clone appeared a single time. This chain joins TRBV7-9 and TRBJ1-2; possible D gene TRBD1, 5 bases. V was cut by 4 bases and J by 4 bases, with 16 bases left in between. The germline CDR1 and CDR2 sequences are SEHNR and FQNEAQ (reference sequence). The CDR3 has 15 residues. The CDR3 sequence is CASSYPPQGIYGYTF. Written as DNA, the CDR3 is TGTGCCAGCAGCTACCCCCCGCAGGGTATCTATGGCTACACCTTC.

The chain recombines TRBV27 with TRBJ2-6, with TRBD1 as a possible D gene (6 bases). From germline, CDR1 is MNHEY and CDR2 SMNVEV (reference sequence). Trimming removed 5 bases at V and 2 bases at J, with 13 bases between. CDR3 length: 16 residues. The CDR3 reads CASSLTGLAGANVLTF. The CDR3 DNA reads TGTGCCAGCAGTCTAACAGGGTTGGCTGGGGCCAACGTCCTGACTTTC.

The V call is TRBV6-5, the J call TRBJ2-3, with 10 nucleotides matching TRBD2. The CDR3 totals 15 residues. Trimming removed 2 bases from V and 2 bases from J; junction bases left unmatched: 1. The germline CDR1 and CDR2 sequences are MNHEY and SVGAGI. CDR3 in DNA: TGTGCCAGCAGTTACCTAGCGGGGGCCACAGATACGCAGTATTTT. Its translation is CASSYLAGATDTQYF.

The rearrangement links TRBV28 to TRBJ2-3, with TRBD2 identical over 12 bases. There are 15 residues in the CDR3. Germline V gene data show CDR1 as MDHEN and CDR2 as SYDVKM. J gave up 3 bases and V 5 bases, and 3 bases lay outside the gene matches. CDR3 coding DNA: TGTGCCAGCAGTACAGGGACTAGCGGGACAGATACGCAGTATTTT. Protein sequence: CASSTGTSGTDTQYF.

The V call is TRBV28, the J call TRBJ1-2; unclear D gene. Trimming cost V 5 bases and J 4 bases, with 8 bases left between them. This CDR3 has 12 amino acids. Germline CDR1 is MDHEN and CDR2 is SYDVKM. The DNA of the CDR3 is TGTGCCAGCAGTCGGGGTGTCTATGGCTACACCTTC. The encoded protein is CASSRGVYGYTF.

The V gene is TRBV6-5, the J gene TRBJ1-2; 7 bases line up with TRBD1. The V gene's germline CDR1 is MNHEY and CDR2 SVGAGI. The CDR3 extends over 14 amino acids. V dropped 4 bases and J dropped 4; count of bases not matched to a gene: 6. The DNA of the CDR3 is TGTGCCAGCAGTTTTGACAGGGAAGTCTATGGCTACACCTTC. Encoded protein: CASSFDREVYGYTF.

This chain links TRBV27 with TRBJ1-1; D gene ambiguous. Deletions cut 3 bases from V and 5 bases from J, with 13 bases between. The CDR3 extends over 14 amino acids. The germline V gene encodes CDR1 MNHEY and CDR2 SMNVEV (reference sequence). The CDR3 is CASSFRPWATEAFF. As DNA, the CDR3 is TGTGCCAGCAGTTTTAGGCCGTGGGCGACTGAAGCTTTCTTT.

V is TRBV27 and J is TRBJ2-1; a possible D gene is TRBD1 (6 bases). Germline V CDR1 and CDR2: MNHEY, SMNVEV (reference sequence). V was shortened by 6 bases and J by 4 bases, with 10 bases between the two germline ends. CDR3 size: 13 residues. The CDR3 spells CASRQGDYNEQFF. CDR3 DNA: TGTGCCAGCAGACAGGGCGATTACAATGAGCAGTTCTTC.

This chain joins TRBV7-2 and TRBJ2-1; 10 positions agree with TRBD2. The V gene's germline CDR1 is SGHTA and CDR2 FQGNSA. The CDR3 loop spans 14 amino acids. After removal of 5 bases from V and 9 bases from J, the junction contained 7 bases not matched to a gene. This chain's CDR3 is CASSMSGGASEQFF. CDR3 nucleotides: TGTGCCAGCAGCATGAGCGGGGGGGCAAGTGAGCAGTTCTTC.

The chain employs TRBV29-1 and TRBJ2-1; D perhaps matches TRBD2 (6 bases). CDR1 and CDR2 (germline): SQVTM, ANQGSEA. The CDR3 runs to 11 residues. Trimming cost V 1 base and J 14 bases, with 12 bases left between them. The CDR3 loop reads CSVEGRDWEFF. DNA for the CDR3: TGCAGCGTTGAAGGACGGGACTGGGAGTTCTTC.

The CDR3 DNA is TGTGCCAGCATTGGACAGAGGGACACTGAAGCTTTCTTT. Translating gives CASIGQRDTEAFF. This sequence joins TRBV2 and TRBJ1-1, with D possibly TRBD1 on 6 matching bases. The CDR3 is 13 residues long. V gave up 7 bases and J gave up 3 bases, with 12 bases separating them. Germline V CDR1 and CDR2: SNHLY, FYNNEI.

The rearrangement links TRBV5-4 to TRBJ2-3, with 8 positions matching TRBD1. Germline assignment: CDR1 SGHNT and CDR2 YYREEE (reference sequence). The J segment lost 4 bases and the V segment lost 2 bases, leaving 6 bases of the junction unmatched. CDR3 size: 15 residues. CDR3 nucleotides: TGTGCCAGCAGCTTCCAGGGGGCCTCAGCAGATACGCAGTATTTT. Its protein is CASSFQGASADTQYF.

The CDR3 protein is CASSSTGFPYNSPLHF. CDR3 DNA sequence: TGTGCCAGCAGCTCTACAGGGTTCCCTTATAATTCACCCCTCCACTTT. The chain recombines TRBV5-4 with TRBJ1-6; the D gene is possibly TRBD1 (6 bases). Trimming removed 3 bases at V and 4 bases at J, with 14 bases between. This CDR3 is 16 amino acids long. Looked up from germline, CDR1 is SGHNT and CDR2 is YYREEE (reference sequence). Full variable domain (outside the CDR3, taken from reference TRBV5-4 and TRBJ1-6): ETGVTQSPTHLIKTRGQQVTLRCSSQSGHNTVSWYQQALGQGPQFIFQYYREEENGRGNFPPRFSGLQFPNYSSELNVNALELDDSALYLCASSSTGFPYNSPLHFGNGTRLTVT.

The J gene is TRBJ2-3, the V gene TRBV5-6, with D maybe TRBD2 (7 bases). The CDR3 length is 15 residues. Germline CDR1 SGHDT, CDR2 YYEEEE. V shed 1 base and J shed 2 bases, with 11 bases lying between them. CDR3 region: CASSLRGAITDTQYF. The DNA of the CDR3 is TGTGCCAGCAGCTTGCGGGGGGCCATCACAGATACGCAGTATTTT.

The chain has TRBV28 and TRBJ2-5, with TRBD1 matching 8 bases. There are 16 residues in the CDR3. Trimming cost V 6 bases and J 5 bases; bases outside gene matches: 14. Germline V gives CDR1 MDHEN, CDR2 SYDVKM. The CDR3 reads CASSATQGGNAETQYF. The DNA of the CDR3 is TGTGCCAGCAGCGCCACACAGGGGGGAAATGCGGAGACCCAGTACTTC.

This chain links TRBV4-3 with TRBJ1-6; a possible D gene is TRBD1 (5 bases). The length of the CDR3 is 16 residues. The germline V gene has CDR1 LGHNA and CDR2 YSLEER. Trimming left V 4 bases short and J 4 bases short, with 14 bases between. The CDR3 spells CASSPGDGAYNSPLHF. The CDR3 DNA follows: TGCGCCAGCAGCCCGGGGGACGGCGCTTATAATTCACCCCTCCACTTT.

This clone turned up a few times. This chain uses TRBV11-2 with TRBJ2-7; TRBD1 matches at 9 bases. The J segment lost 0 bases and the V segment lost 7 bases, leaving 4 bases of the junction unmatched. The germline CDR1 and CDR2 sequences are SGHAT and FQNNGV. The CDR3 spans 14 residues. Here the CDR3 DNA reads TGTGCCAGCACCCTGACAGGGGGCTCCTACGAGCAGTACTTC. Its translation is CASTLTGGSYEQYF.

The rearrangement links TRBV7-9 to TRBJ1-2; 9 bases agree with TRBD1. Trimming took 5 bases from V and 4 from J; bases not matched to a gene: 5. Germline lookup yields CDR1 SEHNR and CDR2 FQNEAQ (reference sequence). The CDR3 spans 14 residues. CDR3 sequence reads: CASSSTGGGYGYTF. CDR3 DNA: TGTGCCAGCAGCAGCACAGGGGGCGGCTATGGCTACACCTTC.

The rearrangement links TRBV4-1 to TRBJ1-6, with a possible D match to TRBD1 (5 bases). CDR3 size: 17 residues. V was trimmed by 0 bases and J by 4 bases, leaving 13 bases between them. Germline V gives CDR1 MGHRA, CDR2 YSYEKL. CDR3: CASSQDVRGGYNSPLHF. Written as DNA, the CDR3 is TGCGCCAGCAGCCAAGATGTTCGGGGGGGATATAATTCACCCCTCCACTTT.

CDR3 region: CASSRGQGTGELFF. The CDR3 DNA follows: TGTGCCAGCAGCAGGGGGCAGGGCACCGGGGAGCTGTTTTTT. The V gene is TRBV7-3, the J gene TRBJ2-2; 7 bases agree with TRBD1. V gave up 5 bases and J gave up 4 bases; unmatched junction bases: 4. The CDR3 loop spans 14 amino acids. The V gene's germline CDR1 is SGHTA and CDR2 FQGTGA.

The chain uses TRBV5-6 and TRBJ1-2, with 12 bases matching TRBD1. From germline, CDR1 is SGHDT and CDR2 YYEEEE. V shed 4 bases and J 3 bases; nucleotides not matched to a gene: 7. The CDR3 consists of 16 residues. CDR3 bases: TGTGCCAGCAGCGAGGGACAGGGGGCTTCCTACTATGGCTACACCTTC. This translates into CASSEGQGASYYGYTF.

The rearrangement links TRBV5-1 to TRBJ1-1, with 9 positions matching TRBD1. Germline trimming cut 4 bases from V and 5 bases from J; bases unmatched to any gene: 12. The CDR3 spans 16 residues. The germline V gene encodes CDR1 SGHRS and CDR2 YFSETQ. The CDR3 DNA is TGCGCCAGCAGCCATAGTGACACAGGGGGCGGGACTGAAGCTTTCTTT. Protein: CASSHSDTGGGTEAFF.

The chain carries TRBV28 and TRBJ1-3; TRBD1 aligns across 7 bases. The ends lost 6 bases at V and 4 bases at J; junction bases unmatched: 15. This CDR3 comprises 17 residues. Germline V lookup: CDR1 MDHEN, CDR2 SYDVKM. The CDR3 nucleotides read TGTGCCAGCAGGTCCCCCGACAGGGTATCTGACGGAAACACCATATATTTT. Translating gives CASRSPDRVSDGNTIYF.

The genes are TRBV5-1 and TRBJ2-4; 7 bases agree with TRBD2. The junction had 10 bases not matched to a gene; V was cut back by 0 bases and J by 7 bases. The CDR3 has 16 amino acids. Germline V gene sequence: CDR1 SGHRS, CDR2 YFSETQ. CDR3 residues: CASSLVAGSVGNIQYF. The CDR3 DNA reads TGCGCCAGCAGCTTGGTAGCGGGTTCGGTGGGGAACATTCAGTACTTC.